This TCR beta chain appears in the sequencing data of a study of tumor-infiltrating lymphocytes in primary liver carcinoma. With 400 to 550 ng total RNA as template and a constant-region primer, TCR beta cDNA was made. Libraries of TCR beta came from three nested multiplex PCR rounds with slightly modified ARM-PCR. TRBV1-TRBV30 forward primers paired with a C-beta reverse primer drove the first two PCR rounds, about 9 cycles each. TCRdb itself ran the multiplex PCR reads through MiXCR, one entry per CDR3 protein. The table shows approximately 320,000 distinct CDR3 sequences, with more than 55% occurring only once. Trimming shortened V by 4 bases and J by 6 bases, and 19 bases separated the two germline ends. The CDR3 totals 15 residues. Per the germline V gene, CDR1 is SGHDN and CDR2 is FVKESK. Researchers drew blood RNA from unsorted whole blood and extracted germline DNA as well.

The sample taken for sequencing was peripheral blood. This sequence was found in a woman in her 30s with primary liver carcinoma and hepatitis B virus infection. The chain employs TRBV14 and TRBJ2-7, with D maybe TRBD1 (6 bases). CDR3 loop: CASSLKRGRGGEQYF. The CDR3 DNA sequence: TGTGCCAGCAGCCTTAAAAGGGGGAGAGGGGGCGAGCAGTACTTC.